This T cell receptor beta chain was documented in a study of blood T cell repertoires in COVID-19. CDR3 size: 14 residues. CDR1 is SGHTA and CDR2 is FQGNSA in the germline V gene. The J segment lost 3 bases and the V segment lost 5 bases, leaving 6 bases of the junction unmatched. Study processing details: Estimation of nucleated cell counts was performed using reference gene primer amplification. Generated by immunoSEQ multiplex PCR, the TCRdb table keeps only in-frame clones and is missing some. That table furnishes V, J and clone size, whereas the DNA furnished D and trimming. The profile covers 270,000 or so clones, with 89% appearing a single time and 4% to 5% taken by the ten largest. This clone came up a few times.

J is TRBJ1-2 and V is TRBV7-2; TRBD1 aligns across 7 bases. The sequenced sample was peripheral blood. The receptor comes from a woman in her forties who had recovered from COVID-19. CDR3 nucleotide sequence: TGTGCCAGCAGCGTCAGGGGGTCCGACTATGGCTACACCTTC. Its translation is CASSVRGSDYGYTF.